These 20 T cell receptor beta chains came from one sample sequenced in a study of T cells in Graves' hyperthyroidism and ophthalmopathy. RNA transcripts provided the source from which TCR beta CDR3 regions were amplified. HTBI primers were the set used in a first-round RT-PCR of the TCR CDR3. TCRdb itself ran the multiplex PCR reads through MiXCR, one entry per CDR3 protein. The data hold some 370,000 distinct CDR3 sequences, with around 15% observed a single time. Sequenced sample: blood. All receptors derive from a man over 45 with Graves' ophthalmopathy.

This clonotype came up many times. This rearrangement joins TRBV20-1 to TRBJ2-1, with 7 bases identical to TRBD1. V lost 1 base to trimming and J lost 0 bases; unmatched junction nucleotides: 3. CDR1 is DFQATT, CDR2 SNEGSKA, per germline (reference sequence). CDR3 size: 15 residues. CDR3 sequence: CSARGRDSSYNEQFF. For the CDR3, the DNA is TGCAGTGCTAGAGGCCGGGACAGCTCCTACAATGAGCAGTTCTTC.

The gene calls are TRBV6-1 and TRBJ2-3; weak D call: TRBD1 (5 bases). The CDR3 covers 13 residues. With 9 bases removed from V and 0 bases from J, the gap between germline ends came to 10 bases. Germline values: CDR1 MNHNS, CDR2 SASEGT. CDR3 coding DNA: TGTGCCAGTAGACAGCCTAGCACAGATACGCAGTATTTT. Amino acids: CASRQPSTDTQYF.

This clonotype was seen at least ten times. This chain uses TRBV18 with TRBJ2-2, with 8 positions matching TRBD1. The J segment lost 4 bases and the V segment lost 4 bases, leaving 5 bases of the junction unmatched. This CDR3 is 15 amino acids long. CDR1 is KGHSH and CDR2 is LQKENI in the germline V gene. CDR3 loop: CASSLRQGSTGELFF. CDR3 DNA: TGTGCCAGCTCACTTAGACAGGGGAGCACCGGGGAGCTGTTTTTT.

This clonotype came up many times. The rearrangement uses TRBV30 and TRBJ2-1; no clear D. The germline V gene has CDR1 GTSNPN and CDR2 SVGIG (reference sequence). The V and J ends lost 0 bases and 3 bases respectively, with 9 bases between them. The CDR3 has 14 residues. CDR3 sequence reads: CAWSVPRFYNEQFF. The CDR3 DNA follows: TGTGCCTGGAGTGTACCTAGATTCTACAATGAGCAGTTCTTC.

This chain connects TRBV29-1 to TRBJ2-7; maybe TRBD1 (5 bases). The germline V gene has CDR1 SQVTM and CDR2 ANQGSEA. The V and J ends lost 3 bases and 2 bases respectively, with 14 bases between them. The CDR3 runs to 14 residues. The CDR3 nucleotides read TGCAGCGTTGACCCCCTGACAGATCCCTACGAGCAGTACTTC. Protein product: CSVDPLTDPYEQYF.

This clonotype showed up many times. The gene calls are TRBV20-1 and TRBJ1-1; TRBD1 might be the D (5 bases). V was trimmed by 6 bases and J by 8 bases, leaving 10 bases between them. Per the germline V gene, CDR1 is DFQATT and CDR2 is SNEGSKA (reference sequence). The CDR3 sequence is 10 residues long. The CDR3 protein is CSARAAEAFF. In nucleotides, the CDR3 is TGCAGTGCCAGGGCCGCCGAAGCTTTCTTT.

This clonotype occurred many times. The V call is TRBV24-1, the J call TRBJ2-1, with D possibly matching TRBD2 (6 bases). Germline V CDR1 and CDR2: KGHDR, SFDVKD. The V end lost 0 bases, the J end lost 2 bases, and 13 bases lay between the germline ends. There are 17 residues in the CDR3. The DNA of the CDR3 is TGTGCCACCAGTGATTTGCCTGGCCTAGCGACCTACAATGAGCAGTTCTTC. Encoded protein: CATSDLPGLATYNEQFF.

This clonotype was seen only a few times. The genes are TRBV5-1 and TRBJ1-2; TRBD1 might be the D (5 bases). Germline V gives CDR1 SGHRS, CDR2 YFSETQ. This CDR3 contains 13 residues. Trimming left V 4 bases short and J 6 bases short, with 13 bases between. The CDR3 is CASSVQDSDGYTF. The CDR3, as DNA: TGCGCCAGCAGCGTACAGGATTCGGATGGCTACACCTTC.

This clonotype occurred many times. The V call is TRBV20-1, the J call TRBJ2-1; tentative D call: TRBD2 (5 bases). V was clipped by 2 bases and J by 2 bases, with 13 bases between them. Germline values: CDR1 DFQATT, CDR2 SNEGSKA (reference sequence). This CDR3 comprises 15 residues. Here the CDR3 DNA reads TGCAGTGCTAGAAGTTCGGAGGCGGCCTACAATGAGCAGTTCTTC. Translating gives CSARSSEAAYNEQFF.

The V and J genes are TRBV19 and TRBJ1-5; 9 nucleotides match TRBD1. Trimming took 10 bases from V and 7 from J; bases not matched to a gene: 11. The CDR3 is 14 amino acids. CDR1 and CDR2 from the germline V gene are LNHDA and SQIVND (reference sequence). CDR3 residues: CATGTGTGLQPQHF. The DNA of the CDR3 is TGTGCCACCGGGACCGGGACAGGGTTACAGCCCCAGCATTTT.

This CDR3 is CASSQTRIEQYF. Here the CDR3 DNA reads TGTGCCAGCAGTCAGACAAGGATCGAGCAGTACTTC. The chain employs TRBV28 and TRBJ2-7; D gene ambiguous. V lost 5 bases, J lost 6 bases, and 11 bases lay in between. This CDR3 is built from 12 residues. Germline V lookup: CDR1 MDHEN, CDR2 SYDVKM.

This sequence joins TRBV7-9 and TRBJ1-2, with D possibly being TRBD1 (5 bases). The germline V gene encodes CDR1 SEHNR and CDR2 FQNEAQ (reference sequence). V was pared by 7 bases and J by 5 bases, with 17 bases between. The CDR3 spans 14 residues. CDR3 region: CASKPSGDLYGYTF. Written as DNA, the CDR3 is TGTGCCAGCAAACCCAGTGGGGACCTTTATGGCTACACCTTC.

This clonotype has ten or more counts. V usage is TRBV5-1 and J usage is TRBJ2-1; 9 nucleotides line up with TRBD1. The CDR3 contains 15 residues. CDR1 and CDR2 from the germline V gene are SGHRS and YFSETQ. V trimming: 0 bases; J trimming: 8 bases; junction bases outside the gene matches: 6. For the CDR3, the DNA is TGCGCCAGCAGCTTGGCCGGGACAGGGTGGGATGAGCAGTTCTTC. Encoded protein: CASSLAGTGWDEQFF.

CDR3 bases: TGTGCCACCGACCACGGGGCTGAGCAGTTCTTC. It specifies CATDHGAEQFF. The V and J genes are TRBV10-3 and TRBJ2-1, with D possibly being TRBD1 or TRBD2 (5 bases each). Germline assignment: CDR1 ENHRY and CDR2 SYGVKD. The CDR3 sequence is 11 residues long. The ends were cut back, 10 bases at V and 9 bases at J, with 13 bases in the middle.

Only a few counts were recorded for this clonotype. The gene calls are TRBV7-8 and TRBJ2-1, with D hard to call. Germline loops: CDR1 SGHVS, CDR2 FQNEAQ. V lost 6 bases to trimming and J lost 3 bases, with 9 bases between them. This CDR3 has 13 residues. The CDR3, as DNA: TGTGCCAGCAGTGATATTAGCTACAATGAGCAGTTCTTC. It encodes CASSDISYNEQFF.

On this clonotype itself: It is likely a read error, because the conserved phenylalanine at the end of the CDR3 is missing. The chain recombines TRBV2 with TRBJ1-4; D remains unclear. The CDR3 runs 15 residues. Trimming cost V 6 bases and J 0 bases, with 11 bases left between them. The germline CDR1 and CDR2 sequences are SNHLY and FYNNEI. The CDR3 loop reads CASSLRQSTNEKLFS. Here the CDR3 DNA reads TGTGCCAGCAGCTTGAGACAATCAACTAATGAAAAACTGTTTTCT.

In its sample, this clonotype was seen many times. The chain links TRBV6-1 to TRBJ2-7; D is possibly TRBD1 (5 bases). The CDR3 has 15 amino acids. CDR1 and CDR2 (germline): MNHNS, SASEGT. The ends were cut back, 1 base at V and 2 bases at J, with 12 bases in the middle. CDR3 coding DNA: TGTGCCAGCAGTGAAGAACAGGCACCTCCCTACGAGCAGTACTTC. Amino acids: CASSEEQAPPYEQYF.

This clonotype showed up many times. The CDR3 reads CASSSLASPSYEQYF. The CDR3 DNA follows: TGTGCCAGCAGTTCACTGGCTAGTCCCTCATACGAGCAGTACTTC. The chain recombines TRBV6-1 with TRBJ2-7, with D uncertain. In germline, CDR1 is MNHNS, CDR2 SASEGT. The CDR3 loop spans 15 amino acids. Deletions cut 5 bases from V and 4 bases from J, with 18 bases between.

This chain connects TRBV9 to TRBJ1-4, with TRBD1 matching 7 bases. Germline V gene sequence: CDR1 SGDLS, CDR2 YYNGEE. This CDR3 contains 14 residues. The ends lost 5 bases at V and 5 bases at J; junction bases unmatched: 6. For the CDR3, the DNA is TGTGCCAGCAGTCGGGACAGTGGAAATGAAAAACTGTTTTTT. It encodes CASSRDSGNEKLFF.

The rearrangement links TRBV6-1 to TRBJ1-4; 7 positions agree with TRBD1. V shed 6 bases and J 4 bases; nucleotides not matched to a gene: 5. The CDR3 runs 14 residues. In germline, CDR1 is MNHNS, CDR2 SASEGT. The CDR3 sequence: CASRTGFNNEKLFF. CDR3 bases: TGTGCCAGCAGGACAGGGTTTAATAATGAAAAACTGTTTTTT.